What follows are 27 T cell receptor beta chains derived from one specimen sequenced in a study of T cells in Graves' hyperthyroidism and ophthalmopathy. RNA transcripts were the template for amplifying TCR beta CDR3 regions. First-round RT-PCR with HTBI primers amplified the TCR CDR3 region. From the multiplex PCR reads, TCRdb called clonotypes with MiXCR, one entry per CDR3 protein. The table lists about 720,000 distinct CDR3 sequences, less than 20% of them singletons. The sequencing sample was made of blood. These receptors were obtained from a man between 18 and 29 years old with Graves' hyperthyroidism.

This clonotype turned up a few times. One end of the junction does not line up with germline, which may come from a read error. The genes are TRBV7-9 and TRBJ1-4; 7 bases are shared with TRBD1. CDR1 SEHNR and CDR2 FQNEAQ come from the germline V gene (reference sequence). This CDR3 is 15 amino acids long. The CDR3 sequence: CASSPPDRHNEKLFF. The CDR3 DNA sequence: TGTGCCAGCAGCCCTCCGGACAGGCATAATGAGAAACTGTTTTTT. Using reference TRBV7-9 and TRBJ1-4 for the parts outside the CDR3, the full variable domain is DTGVSQNPRHKITKRGQNVTFRCDPISEHNRLYWYRQTLGQGPEFLTYFQNEAQLEKSRLLSDRFSAERPKGSFSTLEIQRTEQGDSAMYLCASSPPDRHNEKLFFGSGTQLSVL.

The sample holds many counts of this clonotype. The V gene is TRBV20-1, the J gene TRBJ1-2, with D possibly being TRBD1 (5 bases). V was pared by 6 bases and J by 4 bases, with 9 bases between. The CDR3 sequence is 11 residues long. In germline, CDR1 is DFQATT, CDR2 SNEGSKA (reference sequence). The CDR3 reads CSAPGPYGYTF. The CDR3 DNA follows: TGCAGTGCCCCAGGGCCCTATGGCTACACCTTC.

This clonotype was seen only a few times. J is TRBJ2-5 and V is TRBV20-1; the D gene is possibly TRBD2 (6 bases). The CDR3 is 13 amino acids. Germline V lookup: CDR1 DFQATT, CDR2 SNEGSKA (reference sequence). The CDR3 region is CSHLPAGQETQYF. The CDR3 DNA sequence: TGCAGCCACCTCCCCGCGGGGCAAGAGACCCAGTACTTC.

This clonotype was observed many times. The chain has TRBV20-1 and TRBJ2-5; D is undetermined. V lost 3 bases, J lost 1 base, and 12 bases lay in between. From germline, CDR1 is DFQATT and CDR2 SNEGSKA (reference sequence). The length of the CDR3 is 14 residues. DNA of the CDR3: TGCAGTGCTAGCATCCCATTCGTCCAAGAGACCCAGTACTTC. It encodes CSASIPFVQETQYF.

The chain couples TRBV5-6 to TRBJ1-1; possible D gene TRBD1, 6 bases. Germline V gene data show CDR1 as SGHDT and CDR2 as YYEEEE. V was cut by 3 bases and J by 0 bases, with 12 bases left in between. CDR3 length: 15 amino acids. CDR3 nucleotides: TGTGCCAGCAGCTGGTCCGGGACAATGAACACTGAAGCTTTCTTT. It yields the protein CASSWSGTMNTEAFF.

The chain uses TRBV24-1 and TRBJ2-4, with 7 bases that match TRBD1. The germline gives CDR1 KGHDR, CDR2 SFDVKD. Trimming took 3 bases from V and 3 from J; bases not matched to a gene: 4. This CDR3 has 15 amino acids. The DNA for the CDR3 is TGTGCCACCAGTGATCCCGGGACAGACAAAAACATTCAGTACTTC. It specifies CATSDPGTDKNIQYF.

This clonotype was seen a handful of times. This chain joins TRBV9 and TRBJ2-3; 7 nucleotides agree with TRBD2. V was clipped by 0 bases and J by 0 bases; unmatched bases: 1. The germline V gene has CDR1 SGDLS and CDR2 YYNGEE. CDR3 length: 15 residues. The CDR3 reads CASSVGLASTDTQYF. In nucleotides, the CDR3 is TGTGCCAGCAGCGTAGGACTAGCTAGCACAGATACGCAGTATTTT.

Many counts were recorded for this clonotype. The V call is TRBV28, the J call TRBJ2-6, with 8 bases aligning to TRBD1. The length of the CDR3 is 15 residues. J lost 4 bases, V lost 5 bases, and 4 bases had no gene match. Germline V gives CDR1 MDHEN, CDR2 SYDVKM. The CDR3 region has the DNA TGTGCCAGCAGTCCAGGGGGCTTAGGGGCCAACGTCCTGACTTTC. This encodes CASSPGGLGANVLTF. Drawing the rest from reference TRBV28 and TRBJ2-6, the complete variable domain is DVKVTQSSRYLVKRTGEKVFLECVQDMDHENMFWYRQDPGLGLRLIYFSYDVKMKEKGDIPEGYSVSREKKERFSLILESASTNQTSMYLCASSPGGLGANVLTFGAGSRLTVL.

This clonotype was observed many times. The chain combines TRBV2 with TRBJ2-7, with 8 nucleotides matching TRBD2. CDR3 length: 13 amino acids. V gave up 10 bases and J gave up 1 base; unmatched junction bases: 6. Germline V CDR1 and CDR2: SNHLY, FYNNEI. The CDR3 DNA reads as TGTGCCACGGGGGGGGGGGAGTCCTACGAGCAGTACTTC. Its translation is CATGGGESYEQYF.

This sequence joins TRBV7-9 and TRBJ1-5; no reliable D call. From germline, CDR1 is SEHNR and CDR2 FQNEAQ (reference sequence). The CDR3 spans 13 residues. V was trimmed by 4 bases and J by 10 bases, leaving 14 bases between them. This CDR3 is CASSSQPHDPQHF. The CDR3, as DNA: TGTGCCAGCAGCTCCCAACCCCATGACCCCCAGCATTTT.

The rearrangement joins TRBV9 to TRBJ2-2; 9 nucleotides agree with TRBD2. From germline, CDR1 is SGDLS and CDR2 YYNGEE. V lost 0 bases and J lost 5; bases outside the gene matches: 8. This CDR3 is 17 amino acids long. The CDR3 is CASSVGIAGESTGELFF. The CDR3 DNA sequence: TGTGCCAGCAGCGTAGGAATAGCGGGAGAAAGTACCGGGGAGCTGTTTTTT.

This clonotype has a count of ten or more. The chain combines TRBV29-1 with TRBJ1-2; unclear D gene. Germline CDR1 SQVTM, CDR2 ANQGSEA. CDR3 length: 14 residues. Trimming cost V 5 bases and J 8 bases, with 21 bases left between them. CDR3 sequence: CSVNSRSGNEGYTF. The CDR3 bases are TGCAGCGTTAATAGTCGATCTGGGAACGAGGGCTACACCTTC.

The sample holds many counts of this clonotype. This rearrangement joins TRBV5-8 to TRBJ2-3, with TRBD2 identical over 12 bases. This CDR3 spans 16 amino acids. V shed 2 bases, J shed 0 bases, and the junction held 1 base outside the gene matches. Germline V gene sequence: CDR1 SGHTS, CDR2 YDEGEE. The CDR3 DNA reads TGTGCCAGCAGCTTTGGGACTAGCGGGAGCACAGATACGCAGTATTTT. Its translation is CASSFGTSGSTDTQYF.

CDR3 residues: CASSLRRAQSYNEQFF. In nucleotides, the CDR3 is TGTGCCAGCAGCCTACGGAGGGCACAAAGTTACAATGAGCAGTTCTTC. The chain links TRBV6-2 or TRBV6-3 to TRBJ2-1; a possible D gene is TRBD2 (6 bases). Trimming removed 6 bases at V and 4 bases at J, with 19 bases between. There are 16 residues in the CDR3. The germline V gene has CDR1 MNHEY and CDR2 SVGEGT.

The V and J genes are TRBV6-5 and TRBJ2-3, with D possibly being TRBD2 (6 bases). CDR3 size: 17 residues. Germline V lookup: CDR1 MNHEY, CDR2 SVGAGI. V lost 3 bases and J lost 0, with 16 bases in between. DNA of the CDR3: TGTGCCAGCAGTTATGGCGGCGGGGCTACTAGCACAGATACGCAGTATTTT. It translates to CASSYGGGATSTDTQYF.

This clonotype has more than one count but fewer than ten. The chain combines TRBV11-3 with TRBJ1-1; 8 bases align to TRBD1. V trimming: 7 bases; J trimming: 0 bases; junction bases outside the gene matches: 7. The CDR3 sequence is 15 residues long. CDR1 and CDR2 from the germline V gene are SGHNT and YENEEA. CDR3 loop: CASTGQGTMNTEAFF. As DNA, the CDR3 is TGTGCCAGCACCGGACAGGGAACAATGAACACTGAAGCTTTCTTT.

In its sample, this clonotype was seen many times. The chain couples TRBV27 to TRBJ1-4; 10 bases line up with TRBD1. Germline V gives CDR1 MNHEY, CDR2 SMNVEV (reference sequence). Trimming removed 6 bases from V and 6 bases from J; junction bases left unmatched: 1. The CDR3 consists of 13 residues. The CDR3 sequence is CASSGTGDEKLFF. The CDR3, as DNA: TGTGCCAGCAGCGGGACAGGGGATGAAAAACTGTTTTTT.

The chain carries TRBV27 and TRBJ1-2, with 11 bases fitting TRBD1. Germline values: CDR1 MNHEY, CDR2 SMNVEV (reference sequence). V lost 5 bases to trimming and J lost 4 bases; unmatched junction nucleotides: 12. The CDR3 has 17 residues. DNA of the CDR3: TGTGCCAGCAGTGCGGGACAGGGGGGACCTTTCGGCTATGGCTACACCTTC. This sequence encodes CASSAGQGGPFGYGYTF.

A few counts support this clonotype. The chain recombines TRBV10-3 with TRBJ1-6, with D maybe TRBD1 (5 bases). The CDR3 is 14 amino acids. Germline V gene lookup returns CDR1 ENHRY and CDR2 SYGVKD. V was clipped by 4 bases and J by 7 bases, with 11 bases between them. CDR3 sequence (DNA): TGTGCCATCAGTGGCCCCGGGGCCAATTCACCCCTCCACTTT. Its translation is CAISGPGANSPLHF.

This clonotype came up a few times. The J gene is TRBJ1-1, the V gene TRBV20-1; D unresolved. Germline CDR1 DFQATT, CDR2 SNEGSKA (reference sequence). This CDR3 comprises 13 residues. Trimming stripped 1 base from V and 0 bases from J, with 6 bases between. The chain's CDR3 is CSARAVMNTEAFF. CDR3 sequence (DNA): TGCAGTGCTAGAGCGGTTATGAACACTGAAGCTTTCTTT.

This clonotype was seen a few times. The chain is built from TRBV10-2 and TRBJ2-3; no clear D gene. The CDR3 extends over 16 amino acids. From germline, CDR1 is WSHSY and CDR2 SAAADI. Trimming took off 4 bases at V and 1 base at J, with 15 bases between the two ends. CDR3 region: CASSVLGFRGTDTQYF. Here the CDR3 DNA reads TGCGCCAGCAGTGTGTTGGGGTTTCGGGGCACAGATACGCAGTATTTT.

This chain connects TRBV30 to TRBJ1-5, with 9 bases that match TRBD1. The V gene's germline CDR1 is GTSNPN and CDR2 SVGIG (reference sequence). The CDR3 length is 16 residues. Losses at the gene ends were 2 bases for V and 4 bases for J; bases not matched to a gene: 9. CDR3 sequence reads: CAWSLSGTGLNQPQHF. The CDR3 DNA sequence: TGTGCCTGGAGTCTTTCCGGGACAGGGCTGAATCAGCCCCAGCATTTT.

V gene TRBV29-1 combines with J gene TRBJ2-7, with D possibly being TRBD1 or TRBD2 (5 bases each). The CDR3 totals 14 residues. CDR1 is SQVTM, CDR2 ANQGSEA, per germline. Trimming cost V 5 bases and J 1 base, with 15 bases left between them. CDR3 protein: CSVTIGTASYEQYF. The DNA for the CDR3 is TGCAGCGTTACAATTGGGACGGCGTCCTACGAGCAGTACTTC.

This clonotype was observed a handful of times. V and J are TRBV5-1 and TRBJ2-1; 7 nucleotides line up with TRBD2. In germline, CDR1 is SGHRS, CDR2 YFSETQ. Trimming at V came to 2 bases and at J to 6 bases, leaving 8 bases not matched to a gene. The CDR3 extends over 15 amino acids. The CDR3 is CASSLGAGYGNEQFF. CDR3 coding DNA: TGCGCCAGCAGCTTAGGAGCGGGATACGGCAATGAGCAGTTCTTC.

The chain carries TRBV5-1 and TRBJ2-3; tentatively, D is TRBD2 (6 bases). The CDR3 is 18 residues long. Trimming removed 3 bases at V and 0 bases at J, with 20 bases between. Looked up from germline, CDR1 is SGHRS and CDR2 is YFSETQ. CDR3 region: CASSSVPGLLSSTDTQYF. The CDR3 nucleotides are TGCGCCAGCAGCTCCGTCCCGGGACTGCTCTCCAGCACAGATACGCAGTATTTT.

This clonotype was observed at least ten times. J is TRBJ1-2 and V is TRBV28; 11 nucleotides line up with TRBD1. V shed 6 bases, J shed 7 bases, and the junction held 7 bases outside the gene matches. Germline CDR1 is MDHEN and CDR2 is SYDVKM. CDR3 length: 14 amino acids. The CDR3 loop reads CASSPGTGGFGYTF. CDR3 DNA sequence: TGTGCCAGCAGCCCCGGGACAGGGGGGTTTGGCTACACCTTC.

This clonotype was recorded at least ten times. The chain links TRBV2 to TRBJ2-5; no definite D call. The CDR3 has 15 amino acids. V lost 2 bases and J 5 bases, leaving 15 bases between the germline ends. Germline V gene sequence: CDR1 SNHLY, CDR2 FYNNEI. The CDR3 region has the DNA TGTGCCAGCAGTGAATTCGACTCCCCAGAGGAGACCCAGTACTTC. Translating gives CASSEFDSPEETQYF.